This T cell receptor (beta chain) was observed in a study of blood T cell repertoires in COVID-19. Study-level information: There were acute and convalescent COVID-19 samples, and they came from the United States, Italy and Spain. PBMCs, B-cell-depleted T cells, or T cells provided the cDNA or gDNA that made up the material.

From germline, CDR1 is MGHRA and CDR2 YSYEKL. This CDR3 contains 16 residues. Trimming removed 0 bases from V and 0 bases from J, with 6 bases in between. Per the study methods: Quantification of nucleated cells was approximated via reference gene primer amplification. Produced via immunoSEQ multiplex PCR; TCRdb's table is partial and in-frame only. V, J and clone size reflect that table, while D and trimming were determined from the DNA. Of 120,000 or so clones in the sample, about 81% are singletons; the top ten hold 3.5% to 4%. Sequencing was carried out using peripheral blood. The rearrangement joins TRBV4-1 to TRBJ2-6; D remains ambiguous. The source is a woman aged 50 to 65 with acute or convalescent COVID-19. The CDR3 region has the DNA TGCGCCAGCAGCCAAGAAACAGTCTCTGGGGCCAACGTCCTGACTTTC. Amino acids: CASSQETVSGANVLTF.